Sequencing of this T cell receptor (beta chain) was carried out in a study of blood T cell repertoires in COVID-19. For the study at large: Italy, Spain and the United States were the sources of the convalescent and acute COVID-19 samples.

Germline assignment: CDR1 SGDLS and CDR2 YYNGEE. This CDR3 region has 16 residues. The junction had 12 bases not matched to a gene; V was cut back by 5 bases and J by 6 bases. The method was immunoSEQ multiplex PCR; TCRdb's version includes in-frame clones alone and lacks a portion of them. The data contain approximately 150,000 clones, 60% to 85% of them singletons. The source is a woman aged 60 to 75 with COVID-19, enrolled during active disease. Source material: peripheral blood. The genes are TRBV9 and TRBJ2-2; TRBD2 aligns across 8 bases. CDR3 sequence: CASRGGGTPYPGELFF. DNA for the CDR3: TGTGCCAGCAGGGGCGGGGGGACACCCTACCCCGGGGAGCTGTTTTTT.